This TCR beta chain was found in a study of blood T cell repertoires in COVID-19. Across the study: Samples representing acute and convalescent COVID-19 were sourced from the United States, Italy and Spain.

The method was immunoSEQ multiplex PCR; TCRdb's version includes in-frame clones alone and lacks a portion of them. The sample has around 250,000 clones; 85% to 95% are singletons. Assignments of participants to cohorts depended upon their own reported clinical history. Sequenced sample: PBMCs or T cells enriched from blood (not recorded which). The source is a middle-aged man who had been exposed to COVID-19.

For the CDR3, the DNA is TGCGCCAGCAGCTTGGGCTCGACGGAGCTTTCCTACGAGCAGTACTTC. This sequence encodes CASSLGSTELSYEQYF. The chain joins TRBV5-1 to TRBJ2-7; no clear D gene. Between the trimmed V and J ends, which lost 0 bases and 1 base, there was a span of 14 bases. This CDR3 has 16 residues. Germline V lookup: CDR1 SGHRS, CDR2 YFSETQ.